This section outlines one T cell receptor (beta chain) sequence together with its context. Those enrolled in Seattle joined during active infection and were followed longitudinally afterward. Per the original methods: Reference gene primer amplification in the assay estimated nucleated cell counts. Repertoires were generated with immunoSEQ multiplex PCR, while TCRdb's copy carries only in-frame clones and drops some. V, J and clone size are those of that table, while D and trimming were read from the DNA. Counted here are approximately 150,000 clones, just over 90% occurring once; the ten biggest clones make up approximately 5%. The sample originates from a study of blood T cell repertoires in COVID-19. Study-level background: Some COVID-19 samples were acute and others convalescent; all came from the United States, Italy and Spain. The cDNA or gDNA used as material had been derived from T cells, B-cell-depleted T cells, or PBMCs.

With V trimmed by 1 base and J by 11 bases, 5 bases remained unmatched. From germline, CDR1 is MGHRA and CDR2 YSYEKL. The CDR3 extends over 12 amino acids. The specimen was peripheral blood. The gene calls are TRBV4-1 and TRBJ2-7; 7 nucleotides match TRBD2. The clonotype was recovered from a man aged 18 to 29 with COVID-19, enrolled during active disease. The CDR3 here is CASSQVGGYKYF. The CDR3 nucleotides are TGCGCCAGCAGCCAAGTCGGGGGGTACAAGTACTTC.